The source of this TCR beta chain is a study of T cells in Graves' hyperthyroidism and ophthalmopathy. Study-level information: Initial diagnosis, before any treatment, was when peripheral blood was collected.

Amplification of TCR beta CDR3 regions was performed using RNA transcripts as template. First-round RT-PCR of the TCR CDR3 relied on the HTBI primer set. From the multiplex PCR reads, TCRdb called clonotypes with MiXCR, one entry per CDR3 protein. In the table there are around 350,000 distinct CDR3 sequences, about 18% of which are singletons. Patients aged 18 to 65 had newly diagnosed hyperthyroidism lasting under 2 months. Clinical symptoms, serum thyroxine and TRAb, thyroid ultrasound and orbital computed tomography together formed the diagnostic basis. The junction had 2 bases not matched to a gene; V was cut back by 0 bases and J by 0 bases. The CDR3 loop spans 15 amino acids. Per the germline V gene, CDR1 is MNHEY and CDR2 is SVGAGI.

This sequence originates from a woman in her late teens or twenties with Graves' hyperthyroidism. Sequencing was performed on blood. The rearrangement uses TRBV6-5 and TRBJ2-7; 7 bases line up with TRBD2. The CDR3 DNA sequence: TGTGCCAGCAGTTACTCAGCGGGACGCTCCTACGAGCAGTACTTC. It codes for CASSYSAGRSYEQYF.